This note documents a single T cell receptor (beta chain) sequence. The antigen is undetermined. The sample comes from a study of T cells in Graves' hyperthyroidism and ophthalmopathy. Overall study: The authors collected peripheral blood at initial diagnosis, before any treatment.

Germline assignment: CDR1 MNHNS and CDR2 SASEGT. This CDR3 contains 15 residues. V gave up 8 bases and J gave up 1 base, with 18 bases separating them. General study findings and limits: Ophthalmopathy stood apart from stable hyperthyroidism in a 13 V-J model. Among clonotypes expanded in thyroid above 0.001, most were also found in blood.

RNA transcripts were the template for amplifying TCR beta CDR3 regions. The HTBI set primed first-round TCR CDR3 RT-PCR. One entry per CDR3 protein, called by TCRdb with MiXCR from the multiplex PCR reads. The sample consists of 280,000 or so distinct CDR3 sequences, roughly 15% of them appearing once. More than 9.5 ml fresh peripheral blood yielded the PBMCs. V gene TRBV6-1 combines with J gene TRBJ2-7, with D possibly TRBD2 on 7 matching bases. The sample consisted of blood. This receptor was obtained from a woman in her fifties or sixties with Graves' hyperthyroidism that later progressed to Graves' ophthalmopathy. The CDR3 sequence is CASLRRGGASYEQYF. The CDR3 region has the DNA TGTGCCAGCTTACGGAGGGGGGGCGCGTCCTACGAGCAGTACTTC.